This T cell receptor beta chain appears in the sequencing data of a study of blood T cell repertoires in COVID-19. V shed 8 bases, J shed 3 bases, and the junction held 7 bases outside the gene matches. Germline CDR1 reads MDHEN; CDR2 reads SYDVKM. The CDR3 is made up of 14 amino acids. In the source study's methods: Scientists estimated how many nucleated cells there were by amplifying reference gene primers. TCRdb's table, derived via immunoSEQ multiplex PCR, lists solely in-frame clones and lacks some. That table is the source of V, J and clone size, and D and trimming were worked out from the DNA. This sample has 100,000 to 150,000 clones, with 55% to 75% found just once.

The clonotype comes from a woman in her seventies with acute or convalescent COVID-19. The material sequenced was peripheral blood. J is TRBJ2-7 and V is TRBV28, with 10 bases lining up with TRBD1. For the CDR3, the DNA is TGTGCCAGCCGACAGGGGGCAACTCTCTACGAGCAGTACTTC. Translating gives CASRQGATLYEQYF.